Shown below are 30 T cell receptor beta chains from a single sample sequenced in a study of blood T cell repertoires in COVID-19. Libraries were prepared by immunoSEQ multiplex PCR; TCRdb keeps only in-frame clonotypes and omits some of them. The data contain about 190,000 clones, 80% to 90% of them singletons. Sequenced sample: peripheral blood. The receptors were gathered from a man aged 25 to 40 with active or convalescent COVID-19.

This chain joins TRBV10-1 and TRBJ1-1; the D is unclear. V was shortened by 2 bases and J by 1 base, with 8 bases between the two germline ends. CDR3 length equals 14 residues. CDR1 and CDR2 from the germline V gene are WNHNN and SYGVQD (reference sequence). The CDR3 loop is CASSEDTSNTEAFF. CDR3 nucleotides: TGCGCCAGCAGTGAGGACACTTCGAACACTGAAGCTTTCTTT.

V is TRBV30 and J is TRBJ1-2; D call uncertain. Trimming pared 5 bases from V and 7 bases from J, leaving 17 bases between. Germline CDR1 reads GTSNPN; CDR2 reads SVGIG (reference sequence). CDR3 length equals 13 residues. The CDR3 protein is CAWGREIILGYTF. In DNA form, the CDR3 reads TGTGCCTGGGGGCGGGAGATAATACTTGGCTACACCTTC.

This rearrangement joins TRBV7-9 to TRBJ1-2, with D possibly TRBD1 on 5 matching bases. CDR3 length: 13 residues. Germline V gene lookup returns CDR1 SEHNR and CDR2 FQNEAQ (reference sequence). V gave up 2 bases and J gave up 8 bases, with 12 bases separating them. CDR3 amino acids: CASSLRPGDGYTF. The CDR3 DNA is TGTGCCAGCAGCTTACGCCCGGGGGACGGCTACACCTTC.

The chain combines TRBV2 with TRBJ1-2; 10 bases map to TRBD1. CDR3 length: 15 amino acids. Per the germline V gene, CDR1 is SNHLY and CDR2 is FYNNEI. J gave up 4 bases and V 4 bases, and 6 bases lay outside the gene matches. The CDR3 nucleotides read TGTGCCAGCAGTGGGGGACAGGGGAGAGGCTATGGCTACACCTTC. Protein sequence: CASSGGQGRGYGYTF.

The chain carries TRBV7-3 and TRBJ2-5; D not resolved. From germline, CDR1 is SGHTA and CDR2 FQGTGA. V gave up 0 bases and J gave up 2 bases, with 10 bases separating them. The CDR3 spans 15 residues. CDR3 protein: CASSLTAFGQETQYF. In DNA form, the CDR3 reads TGTGCCAGCAGCTTAACGGCCTTCGGGCAAGAGACCCAGTACTTC.

The chain combines TRBV7-2 with TRBJ2-5; 12 bases line up with TRBD2. V was clipped by 5 bases and J by 1 base; unmatched bases: 8. Per the germline V gene, CDR1 is SGHTA and CDR2 is FQGNSA. The CDR3 has 17 amino acids. Here the CDR3 reads CASSKTSGRGPQETQYF. The CDR3 DNA reads TGTGCCAGCAGCAAGACTAGCGGGAGAGGGCCCCAAGAGACCCAGTACTTC.

Only a few counts were recorded for this clone. The chain is built from TRBV7-9 and TRBJ2-3; perhaps TRBD2 as D (5 bases). The CDR3 totals 15 residues. The ends were cut back, 4 bases at V and 6 bases at J, with 17 bases in the middle. In germline, CDR1 is SEHNR, CDR2 FQNEAQ (reference sequence). CDR3 sequence (DNA): TGTGCCAGCAGCTGGGCGGCAGGAGGAGGCGATACGCAGTATTTT. Protein: CASSWAAGGGDTQYF.

The J gene is TRBJ1-6, the V gene TRBV6-5; D is undetermined. The CDR3 consists of 14 residues. The germline V gene has CDR1 MNHEY and CDR2 SVGAGI. With 2 bases removed from V and 8 bases from J, the gap between germline ends came to 10 bases. The CDR3 sequence is CASSYLRGDSPLHF. For the CDR3, the DNA is TGTGCCAGCAGTTACCTGCGCGGAGATTCACCCCTCCACTTT.

The chain is built from TRBV30 and TRBJ1-3, with unresolved D. Looked up from germline, CDR1 is GTSNPN and CDR2 is SVGIG (reference sequence). The CDR3 covers 15 residues. Between the trimmed V and J ends, which lost 3 bases and 2 bases, there was a span of 14 bases. CDR3 sequence reads: CAWSVLQAPGNTIYF. For the CDR3, the DNA is TGTGCCTGGAGCGTGCTGCAGGCCCCTGGAAACACCATATATTTT. Supplemented by reference TRBV30 and TRBJ1-3, the full variable domain reads SQTIHQWPATLVQPVGSPLSLECTVEGTSNPNLYWYRQAAGRGLQLLFYSVGIGQISSEVPQNLSASRPQDRQFILSSKKLLLSDSGFYLCAWSVLQAPGNTIYFGEGSWLTVV.

The gene calls are TRBV7-6 and TRBJ1-2; perhaps TRBD1 as D (6 bases). The CDR3 length is 14 residues. The ends were cut back, 1 base at V and 8 bases at J, with 14 bases in the middle. Per the germline V gene, CDR1 is SGHVS and CDR2 is FNYEAQ. CDR3 sequence (DNA): TGTGCCAGCAGCTTAGGGGCAGGGGATTCGGGCTACACCTTC. This encodes CASSLGAGDSGYTF.

This clone appeared a single time. CDR3 amino acids: CASSYGAGASNEQFF. CDR3 bases: TGTGCCAGCAGTTACGGCGCGGGGGCTTCCAATGAGCAGTTCTTC. The chain has TRBV6-5 and TRBJ2-1; D perhaps matches TRBD2 (7 bases). CDR3 length: 15 residues. CDR1 and CDR2 from the germline V gene are MNHEY and SVGAGI. V lost 2 bases and J 6 bases, leaving 14 bases between the germline ends.

The sample holds one count of this clone. This chain connects TRBV19 to TRBJ1-1; TRBD1 aligns across 7 bases. Germline lookup yields CDR1 LNHDA and CDR2 SQIVND (reference sequence). This CDR3 spans 15 amino acids. J gave up 4 bases and V 5 bases, and 10 bases lay outside the gene matches. The CDR3 protein is CASSFRGRGITEAFF. The CDR3 region has the DNA TGTGCCAGTAGTTTTAGGGGGCGCGGTATCACTGAAGCTTTCTTT.

This rearrangement joins TRBV28 to TRBJ1-1; possible D gene TRBD1, 5 bases. Trimming removed 5 bases from V and 0 bases from J, with 10 bases in between. In germline, CDR1 is MDHEN, CDR2 SYDVKM. The CDR3 has 14 residues. DNA for the CDR3: TGTGCCAGCAGTGGCAGGGCCATGAACACTGAAGCTTTCTTT. Translating it yields CASSGRAMNTEAFF.

V is TRBV30 and J is TRBJ1-2; tentative D call: TRBD1 (6 bases). Germline values: CDR1 GTSNPN, CDR2 SVGIG (reference sequence). The CDR3 has 13 residues. Trimming shortened V by 1 base and J by 7 bases, and 13 bases separated the two germline ends. This CDR3 is CAWSGPGDIGYTF. In DNA, the CDR3 is TGTGCCTGGAGTGGACCAGGGGATATTGGCTACACCTTC.

The CDR3 loop reads CASSSAGTGFYEQYF. In DNA, the CDR3 is TGTGCCAGCAGCTCCGCCGGGACAGGCTTCTACGAGCAGTACTTC. The V and J genes are TRBV3-1 (or the pseudogene TRBV3-2) and TRBJ2-7, with 8 bases lining up with TRBD1. CDR3 length: 15 amino acids. The ends lost 5 bases at V and 3 bases at J; junction bases unmatched: 9. Germline values: CDR1 LGHDT, CDR2 YNNKEL (reference sequence).

The gene calls are TRBV24-1 and TRBJ1-5; 12 bases are a match to TRBD1. CDR3 length: 16 amino acids. Per the germline V gene, CDR1 is KGHDR and CDR2 is SFDVKD. The V gene end was trimmed by 4 bases and the J gene end by 6 bases; junction bases not matched to a gene: 6. For the CDR3, the DNA is TGTGCCACCAGTGACCGGGACAGGGGGCTTGGTCAGCCCCAGCATTTT. It is translated as CATSDRDRGLGQPQHF.

The J gene is TRBJ1-5, the V gene TRBV3-1 (or the pseudogene TRBV3-2); 9 bases map to TRBD1. Looked up from germline, CDR1 is LGHDT and CDR2 is YNNKEL (reference sequence). With 5 bases clipped from V and 1 base from J, the junction kept 6 bases outside the gene matches. This CDR3 has 16 residues. CDR3 DNA: TGTGCCAGCAGCTCCTCCGGGACAGGGAGCAATCAGCCCCAGCATTTT. Translated: CASSSSGTGSNQPQHF.

The genes are TRBV28 and TRBJ1-1, with 7 bases aligning to TRBD1. CDR3 size: 16 residues. With V trimmed by 5 bases and J by 12 bases, 21 bases remained unmatched. The germline gives CDR1 MDHEN, CDR2 SYDVKM. This chain's CDR3 is CASSQGAGGFGPLPFF. The CDR3 nucleotides are TGTGCCAGCAGTCAAGGGGCAGGGGGTTTCGGGCCCCTACCTTTCTTT.

The chain carries TRBV5-8 and TRBJ1-1, with D maybe TRBD1 (6 bases). From germline, CDR1 is SGHTS and CDR2 YDEGEE. The germline V and J ends were trimmed by 4 bases and 3 bases, with 19 bases remaining between them. This CDR3 has 16 residues. The CDR3 DNA sequence: TGTGCCAGCAGCCACGGAAGGGGGGGCGAGGACACTGAAGCTTTCTTT. The encoded protein is CASSHGRGGEDTEAFF. Complete variable domain (other parts from reference TRBV5-8 and TRBJ1-1): EAGVTQSPTHLIKTRGQQATLRCSPISGHTSVYWYQQALGLGLQFLLWYDEGEERNRGNFPPRFSGRQFPNYSSELNVNALELEDSALYLCASSHGRGGEDTEAFFGQGTRLTVV.

CDR3 in amino acids: CASSDLERGVNEQFF. For the CDR3, the DNA is TGTGCCAGCAGTGATCTAGAGCGGGGGGTGAATGAGCAGTTCTTC. The chain has TRBV6-4 and TRBJ2-1, with 9 nucleotides matching TRBD2. This CDR3 spans 15 amino acids. V trimming: 3 bases; J trimming: 7 bases; junction bases outside the gene matches: 7. Per germline, CDR1 MRHNA and CDR2 SNTAGT.

The gene calls are TRBV10-3 and TRBJ1-2, with TRBD1 matching 9 bases. The CDR3 contains 14 residues. J lost 1 base, V lost 7 bases, and 4 bases had no gene match. Germline values: CDR1 ENHRY, CDR2 SYGVKD. CDR3 loop: CAIKGTGNNYGYTF. CDR3 nucleotide sequence: TGTGCCATCAAAGGGACAGGGAATAACTATGGCTACACCTTC.

The rearrangement joins TRBV7-9 to TRBJ1-4; no clear D gene. This CDR3 region has 14 residues. Germline V CDR1 and CDR2: SEHNR, FQNEAQ (reference sequence). V gave up 4 bases and J gave up 8 bases, with 14 bases separating them. The chain's CDR3 is CASSSLLSGEKLFF. The CDR3 nucleotides are TGTGCCAGCAGCTCCTTACTCTCGGGGGAAAAACTGTTTTTT.

V and J are TRBV7-2 and TRBJ1-2, with 9 bases fitting TRBD1. Germline loops: CDR1 SGHTA, CDR2 FQGNSA. Unmatched junction bases numbered 7, after V lost 1 base and J lost 4 bases. The CDR3 covers 16 residues. The DNA of the CDR3 is TGTGCCAGCAGCTTAGGACTTGGACAGGGGATCTATGGCTACACCTTC. This gives the protein CASSLGLGQGIYGYTF.

This clone was observed once. This chain links TRBV7-3 with TRBJ2-6; TRBD1 matches 9 bases. Unmatched junction bases numbered 6, after V lost 6 bases and J lost 6 bases. CDR1 is SGHTA and CDR2 is FQGTGA in the germline V gene. The CDR3 extends over 15 amino acids. CDR3 amino acids: CASSPTGGEANVLTF. The CDR3 DNA sequence: TGTGCCAGCAGTCCTACAGGGGGCGAGGCCAACGTCCTGACTTTC.

The chain recombines TRBV3-1 (or the pseudogene TRBV3-2) with TRBJ1-1; weak D call: TRBD1 (6 bases). The germline gives CDR1 LGHDT, CDR2 YNNKEL (reference sequence). With 4 bases removed from V and 0 bases from J, the gap between germline ends came to 12 bases. This CDR3 has 15 amino acids. The DNA for the CDR3 is TGTGCCAGCAGCCCTACCGCAGGGGTGAACACTGAAGCTTTCTTT. This translates into CASSPTAGVNTEAFF.

The gene calls are TRBV29-1 and TRBJ2-7; 10 positions match TRBD1. The ends lost 1 base at V and 2 bases at J; junction bases unmatched: 8. The CDR3 consists of 16 residues. CDR1 is SQVTM, CDR2 ANQGSEA, per germline. CDR3 region: CSVEGPTGTGAYEQYF. CDR3 coding DNA: TGCAGCGTTGAAGGCCCGACGGGGACAGGGGCCTACGAGCAGTACTTC.

The chain joins TRBV25-1 to TRBJ2-1, with a weak D call TRBD2 (5 bases). Between the trimmed V and J ends, which lost 1 base and 4 bases, there was a span of 20 bases. CDR3 size: 18 residues. Germline V gene data show CDR1 as MGHDK and CDR2 as SYGVNS. The CDR3 is CASSEFLRARGIYNEQFF. As DNA, the CDR3 is TGTGCCAGCAGTGAATTCCTCCGGGCTAGAGGGATTTACAATGAGCAGTTCTTC.

The chain employs TRBV5-1 and TRBJ1-1; a possible D gene is TRBD1 (6 bases). This CDR3 is built from 15 residues. Germline V gives CDR1 SGHRS, CDR2 YFSETQ. Trimming shortened V by 4 bases and J by 1 base, and 14 bases separated the two germline ends. The CDR3 nucleotides are TGCGCCAGCAGCCCCTCCGGACAGCCGAACACTGAAGCTTTCTTT. Its protein product is CASSPSGQPNTEAFF.

This chain joins TRBV24-1 and TRBJ2-5, with D uncertain. Germline V CDR1 and CDR2: KGHDR, SFDVKD. Trimming pared 3 bases from V and 2 bases from J, leaving 6 bases between. This CDR3 spans 13 amino acids. For the CDR3, the DNA is TGTGCCACCAGTGATACTAATCAAGAGACCCAGTACTTC. Protein product: CATSDTNQETQYF.

The V gene is TRBV7-2, the J gene TRBJ2-7; TRBD1 might be the D (6 bases). V lost 2 bases to trimming and J lost 2 bases, with 10 bases between them. This CDR3 region has 14 residues. The germline V gene has CDR1 SGHTA and CDR2 FQGNSA. CDR3 residues: CASSLSDRAYEQYF. The CDR3 region has the DNA TGTGCCAGCAGCTTATCGGACAGAGCCTACGAGCAGTACTTC.